This T cell receptor beta chain originates from a study of T cell clonotyping in hematopoietic cell transplantation (dated by TCRdb to the early 2020s). In the study overall: In the study, 140 or so blood samples were gathered from 35 to 45 consecutive transplant recipients and their related donors. Recruitment of patients was conducted between 2015 and early 2017, and follow-up was continued until September 2020 or death. The study at large found these results: The sample size was limited and the cells went unsorted, which meant the CD4 and CD8 repertoire contributions could not be told apart. After transplant, TCR diversity in recipients dropped, and pathologically expanded clonotypes climbed progressively between day 30 and day 180. Broader posttransplant TCR repertoire diversity was predicted by donor and pretransplant recipient Inverse Simpson Index values. Only a small fraction of recipient repertoires overlapped donor repertoires, with over 95% appearing de novo at the given depth.

With the immunoSEQ assay, which is a bias-controlled multiplex PCR relying on V- and J-specific primers, TCR beta CDR3 regions were amplified from genomic DNA. A second PCR step added a proprietary barcode and Illumina adapter sequences to the CDR3 amplicons. An Illumina MiSeq instrument was used for sequencing of the CDR3 libraries. The authors' pipeline ran thus. Export and quality control were handled in immunoSEQ Analyzer 3.0, while downstream analyses relied on R Bioconductor and Immunarch. Only productive rearrangements in the normalized downsampled data set were used to calculate repertoire metrics. Clonotypes larger than 5 templates in the normalized cohort were defined as pathologically expanded. Repertoire diversity was measured with the Inverse Simpson Index. The non-normalized data set was used for CMV-specificity analyses so that all clonotypes could be captured. The table comes from immuneACCESS by way of TCRdb, which keeps in-frame sequences with V and J called. Part of the clones is missing from these tables; in studies checked, under half for an unresolved V gene and the rest for unknown reasons. The V and J calls and clone size were taken over from that table, and D and trimming were inferred from the DNA. The sample yields about 16,000 clones; 70% to 90% were counted once. The ten largest clonotypes hold approximately 4% of the sample.

For TCR beta sequencing, blood samples came from the related transplant donors. Nuclei Lysis Solution was used to extract genomic DNA from fresh or cryopreserved unfractionated peripheral blood mononuclear cells. This clone was seen more than once but under ten times. Its antigen is currently not known. Base qualities are not at hand, and no much larger clone is one base apart. This TCR derives from a woman aged 40-49 years in good health. Some clones in this sample may be carry-over from other donors' samples. Material: peripheral blood mononuclear cells.

The CDR3 corresponds to CASSQDWSQGGNQPQHF. The bases read TGTGCCAGCAGCCAAGATTGGAGTCAGGGTGGCAATCAGCCCCAGCATTTT. The rearrangement combines TRBV4-2 with TRBJ1-5; perhaps TRBD1 is the D gene, with 5 bases matching. Trimming at the junction amounts to 0 bases on V and 2 bases on J, and the germline ends lie 14 bases apart. The CDR3 measures 17 amino acids from cysteine to phenylalanine. Only the CDR3 portion is preserved as DNA: 51 bases, with reading frame beginning at the first base. Taken from the germline V gene, the CDR1 and CDR2 loops are LGHNA and YNFKEQ.